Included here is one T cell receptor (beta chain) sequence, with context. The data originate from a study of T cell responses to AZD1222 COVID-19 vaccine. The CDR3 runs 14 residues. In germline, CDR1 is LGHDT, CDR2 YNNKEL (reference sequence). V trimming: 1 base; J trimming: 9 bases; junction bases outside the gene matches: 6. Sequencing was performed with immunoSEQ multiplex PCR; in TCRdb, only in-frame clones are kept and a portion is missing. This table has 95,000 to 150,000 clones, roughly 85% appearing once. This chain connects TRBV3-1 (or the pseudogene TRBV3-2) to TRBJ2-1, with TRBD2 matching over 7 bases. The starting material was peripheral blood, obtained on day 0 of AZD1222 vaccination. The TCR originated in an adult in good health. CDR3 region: CASSQAVTSVEQFF. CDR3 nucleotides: TGTGCCAGCAGCCAAGCTGTTACTAGCGTTGAGCAGTTCTTC.